The next 32 T cell receptor beta chains were all read from a single sample in a study of T-cell memory formation after mild COVID-19. TCRdb recomputed calls from the 5' RACE reads with MiXCR, one row per CDR3 protein. The sample consists of about 290,000 distinct CDR3 sequences, 15% to 20% of them appearing once. The sequenced material came from PBMCs or a T cell subset sorted from them (not recorded which). The receptors shown here come from a man between 18 and 35 years old who had mild COVID-19 (a few samples of this study predate the infection). Cell type and time point are not known.

The chain has TRBV25-1 and TRBJ1-2; D perhaps matches TRBD1 (6 bases). The V gene's germline CDR1 is MGHDK and CDR2 SYGVNS. The CDR3 is made up of 12 amino acids. Trimming cost V 7 bases and J 6 bases, with 12 bases left between them. CDR3 coding DNA: TGTGCCAGCATGAACAGGGCCGATGGCTACACCTTC. Protein product: CASMNRADGYTF.

This clonotype was counted many times. The CDR3 nucleotides read TGTGCCAGCAGACAGGGATCTTATAATTCACCCCTCCACTTT. Its protein product is CASRQGSYNSPLHF. J is TRBJ1-6 and V is TRBV12-3 or TRBV12-4, with D possibly TRBD1 on 6 matching bases. CDR3 length equals 14 residues. Trimming pared 6 bases from V and 4 bases from J, leaving 10 bases between.

This clonotype appeared a few times. A read error may produce the germline difference seen at one junction end. The rearrangement joins TRBV4-2 to TRBJ2-1; D may be TRBD2 (6 bases). The germline gives CDR1 LGHNA, CDR2 YNFKEQ. The CDR3 length is 12 residues. The CDR3 sequence is CASSPETRSLNF. The CDR3, as DNA: TGTGCCAGCAGCCCCGAGACTAGGAGCCTCAACTTC.

This clonotype was found many times. This chain connects TRBV5-1 to TRBJ2-3; 9 nucleotides agree with TRBD2. This CDR3 is built from 16 residues. Germline CDR1 and CDR2: SGHRS and YFSETQ. V lost 3 bases to trimming and J lost 2 bases; unmatched junction nucleotides: 7. CDR3 sequence: CASSSLSGGLTDTQYF. The CDR3 nucleotides read TGCGCCAGCAGCTCGCTTAGCGGGGGCCTCACAGATACGCAGTATTTT.

This chain connects TRBV27 to TRBJ1-1; no clear D gene. V was clipped by 4 bases and J by 4 bases, with 10 bases between them. The CDR3 contains 13 residues. CDR1 and CDR2 (germline): MNHEY, SMNVEV (reference sequence). The CDR3 DNA follows: TGTGCCAGCAGTTCCGGGCGGGGCACTGAAGCTTTCTTT. This translates into CASSSGRGTEAFF.

There are a few counts of this clonotype. This chain connects TRBV12-3 or TRBV12-4 to TRBJ2-3; D not resolved. The CDR3 consists of 13 residues. Trimming left V 4 bases short and J 0 bases short, with 5 bases between. The CDR3 coding sequence is TGTGCCAGCAGTTCCCAAAGCACAGATACGCAGTATTTT. As protein: CASSSQSTDTQYF.

The chain employs TRBV5-1 and TRBJ2-3; D may match TRBD1 or TRBD2 (5 bases each). Trimming stripped 4 bases from V and 4 bases from J, with 19 bases between. The germline V gene has CDR1 SGHRS and CDR2 YFSETQ. The CDR3 length is 16 residues. CDR3 sequence reads: CASSRSGPGFADTQYF. CDR3 DNA sequence: TGCGCCAGCAGCCGGTCGGGGCCCGGTTTCGCAGATACGCAGTATTTT.

In its sample, this clonotype was seen a few times. This chain uses TRBV10-3 with TRBJ2-5; D is unclear. Deletions cut 2 bases from V and 5 bases from J, with 12 bases between. Germline V gene lookup returns CDR1 ENHRY and CDR2 SYGVKD. CDR3 length equals 14 residues. The CDR3 DNA sequence: TGTGCCATCAGTGAGGGGTACGGCTTGGAGACCCAGTACTTC. Translating it yields CAISEGYGLETQYF.

This clonotype occurred a few times. The chain carries TRBV7-3 and TRBJ2-3, with 11 bases matching TRBD2. V dropped 8 bases and J dropped 7; count of bases not matched to a gene: 5. Germline V CDR1 and CDR2: SGHTA, FQGTGA. The CDR3 extends over 13 amino acids. This chain's CDR3 is CASRLAGSHTQYF. The CDR3 DNA reads as TGTGCCAGCCGACTAGCGGGGTCCCATACGCAGTATTTT. Together with reference TRBV7-3 and TRBJ2-3, the CDR3 gives the full variable domain: GAGVSQTPSNKVTEKGKYVELRCDPISGHTALYWYRQSLGQGPEFLIYFQGTGAADDSGLPNDRFFAVRPEGSVSTLKIQRTERGDSAVYLCASRLAGSHTQYFGPGTRLTVL.

This clonotype was counted between two and nine times. This CDR3 reads CASSLTLGGGSNQPQHF. The CDR3 nucleotides read TGTGCCAGCAGCTTAACGTTGGGGGGTGGGAGCAATCAGCCCCAGCATTTT. This sequence joins TRBV5-5 and TRBJ1-5, with D possibly matching TRBD1 (5 bases). This CDR3 has 17 residues. With 2 bases removed from V and 1 base from J, the gap between germline ends came to 16 bases. Germline V gene lookup returns CDR1 SGHKS and CDR2 YYEKEE (reference sequence). The full variable domain, in which reference TRBV5-5 and TRBJ1-5 provide the parts outside the CDR3, is DAGVTQSPTHLIKTRGQQVTLRCSPISGHKSVSWYQQVLGQGPQFIFQYYEKEERGRGNFPDRFSARQFPNYSSELNVNALLLGDSALYLCASSLTLGGGSNQPQHFGDGTRLSIL.

This clonotype has only a few counts. V usage is TRBV18 and J usage is TRBJ1-4; the D gene is possibly TRBD1 (5 bases). Trimming left V 5 bases short and J 4 bases short, with 8 bases between. The CDR3 extends over 13 amino acids. From germline, CDR1 is KGHSH and CDR2 LQKENI. CDR3 in DNA: TGTGCCAGCTCAGCCAGGGATAATGAAAAACTGTTTTTT. Its translation is CASSARDNEKLFF.

This clonotype has a count of ten or more. V usage is TRBV2 and J usage is TRBJ1-1; D is ambiguous. The CDR3 has 13 amino acids. V was shortened by 2 bases and J by 1 base, with 5 bases between the two germline ends. Germline loops: CDR1 SNHLY, CDR2 FYNNEI. CDR3: CASSELANTEAFF. CDR3 sequence (DNA): TGTGCCAGCAGTGAATTGGCGAACACTGAAGCTTTCTTT.

This clonotype has a handful of counts. The chain links TRBV25-1 to TRBJ1-6, with D maybe TRBD1 (6 bases). The CDR3 has 17 residues. V lost 1 base and J 3 bases, leaving 13 bases between the germline ends. Germline lookup yields CDR1 MGHDK and CDR2 SYGVNS. The CDR3 region has the DNA TGTGCCAGCAGTGAATTTGGGCGGGACATCTATAATTCACCCCTCCACTTT. It codes for CASSEFGRDIYNSPLHF.

A few counts support this clonotype. CDR3 residues: CASSPRGRMDTQYF. The CDR3 DNA reads TGTGCCAGCTCACCCAGGGGGCGGATGGATACGCAGTATTTT. The chain combines TRBV18 with TRBJ2-3; 8 bases are shared with TRBD1. The germline V gene encodes CDR1 KGHSH and CDR2 LQKENI. J gave up 6 bases and V 3 bases, and 5 bases lay outside the gene matches. The CDR3 spans 14 residues.

This clonotype appeared many times. The chain uses TRBV12-3 or TRBV12-4 and TRBJ2-1, with D possibly matching TRBD1 (6 bases). V lost 6 bases, J lost 7 bases, and 10 bases lay in between. The length of the CDR3 is 12 residues. The CDR3 sequence: CASSFRGNEQFF. The CDR3, as DNA: TGTGCCAGCAGCTTTAGGGGGAATGAGCAGTTCTTC.

A few counts support this clonotype. The rearrangement links TRBV9 to TRBJ2-3, with 8 positions matching TRBD2. Trimming cost V 4 bases and J 2 bases; bases outside gene matches: 9. The CDR3 has 16 amino acids. Germline V CDR1 and CDR2: SGDLS, YYNGEE. CDR3 amino acids: CASSILAGSNTDTQYF. CDR3 DNA: TGTGCCAGCAGCATTTTAGCGGGGAGCAACACAGATACGCAGTATTTT. The full variable domain, in which reference TRBV9 and TRBJ2-3 provide the parts outside the CDR3, is DSGVTQTPKHLITATGQRVTLRCSPRSGDLSVYWYQQSLDQGLQFLIQYYNGEERAKGNILERFSAQQFPDLHSELNLSSLELGDSALYFCASSILAGSNTDTQYFGPGTRLTVL.

This clonotype was seen a handful of times. The chain joins TRBV6-6 to TRBJ2-3, with a possible D match to TRBD2 (6 bases). Trimming stripped 2 bases from V and 2 bases from J, with 11 bases between. The CDR3 is made up of 15 amino acids. CDR1 MNHNY and CDR2 SVGAGI come from the germline V gene (reference sequence). The CDR3 sequence: CASSYGSGSTDTQYF. The CDR3 DNA follows: TGTGCCAGCAGTTACGGAAGCGGGTCCACAGATACGCAGTATTTT.

CDR3 nucleotide sequence: TGTGCCAGCAGACCCTCTTTGGAGGACAATGAGCAGTTCTTC. It encodes CASRPSLEDNEQFF. The chain recombines TRBV12-3 or TRBV12-4 with TRBJ2-1; TRBD2 is a possible D gene (5 bases). This CDR3 contains 14 residues. V was trimmed by 6 bases and J by 5 bases, leaving 14 bases between them.

This clonotype was detected a few times. The chain joins TRBV10-3 to TRBJ2-7, with D maybe TRBD2 (5 bases). V was cut by 2 bases and J by 3 bases, with 8 bases left in between. This CDR3 region has 13 residues. The germline V gene has CDR1 ENHRY and CDR2 SYGVKD. This chain's CDR3 is CAISEGGYYEQYF. CDR3 nucleotides: TGTGCCATCAGTGAGGGCGGGTACTACGAGCAGTACTTC.

The chain combines TRBV4-3 with TRBJ2-7; weak D call: TRBD1 (5 bases). Deletions cut 1 base from V and 5 bases from J, with 15 bases between. Germline assignment: CDR1 LGHNA and CDR2 YSLEER. The CDR3 covers 15 residues. The CDR3 sequence: CASSQVGQGGNEQYF. CDR3 DNA sequence: TGCGCCAGCAGCCAAGTAGGGCAGGGTGGCAACGAGCAGTACTTC.

The rearrangement uses TRBV7-2 and TRBJ2-5; 9 bases agree with TRBD1. Losses at the gene ends were 3 bases for V and 5 bases for J; bases not matched to a gene: 7. From germline, CDR1 is SGHTA and CDR2 FQGNSA. CDR3 length equals 15 residues. The CDR3 sequence is CASSFKQGAWETQYF. In DNA, the CDR3 is TGTGCCAGCAGCTTTAAACAGGGGGCATGGGAGACCCAGTACTTC.

J is TRBJ1-2 and V is TRBV20-1; possible D gene TRBD1, 5 bases. CDR1 is DFQATT and CDR2 is SNEGSKA in the germline V gene (reference sequence). The CDR3 has 13 residues. V lost 5 bases to trimming and J lost 5 bases, with 15 bases between them. The CDR3 spells CSAYLGTDYGYTF. CDR3 sequence (DNA): TGCAGTGCTTACCTCGGGACTGATTATGGCTACACCTTC.

This sequence joins TRBV7-9 and TRBJ2-3; TRBD2 matches 8 bases. CDR3 size: 15 residues. J lost 1 base, V lost 8 bases, and 8 bases had no gene match. Germline V gene lookup returns CDR1 SEHNR and CDR2 FQNEAQ (reference sequence). Here the CDR3 reads CASGLARGGTDTQYF. CDR3 sequence (DNA): TGTGCCAGCGGCCTTGCGCGGGGGGGCACAGATACGCAGTATTTT.

The genes are TRBV11-2 and TRBJ1-2; perhaps TRBD1 as D (5 bases). The CDR3 extends over 15 amino acids. Trimming took 5 bases from V and 0 from J, leaving 13 bases between them. Germline V lookup: CDR1 SGHAT, CDR2 FQNNGV. CDR3 sequence (DNA): TGTGCCAGCAGCACGCCGGCCAGGGCTAACTATGGCTACACCTTC. Its translation: CASSTPARANYGYTF.

This chain connects TRBV3-1 to TRBJ2-5; D could derive from TRBD1 or TRBD2 (5 bases each). CDR1 is LGHDT, CDR2 YNNKEL, per germline (reference sequence). This CDR3 is built from 17 residues. Trimming shortened V by 0 bases and J by 2 bases, and 16 bases separated the two germline ends. CDR3 sequence: CASSQEARAGRQETQYF. The CDR3 DNA is TGTGCCAGCAGCCAAGAGGCCAGGGCGGGTAGACAAGAGACCCAGTACTTC.

CDR3 DNA sequence: TGTGCCAGCAGCCAAGGGTCAAGTCAGCCCCAGCATTTT. Protein: CASSQGSSQPQHF. The genes are TRBV28 and TRBJ1-5; D remains unclear. CDR1 is MDHEN and CDR2 is SYDVKM in the germline V gene. This CDR3 spans 13 amino acids. V was shortened by 6 bases and J by 6 bases, with 12 bases between the two germline ends.

This clonotype was recorded a few times. This chain links TRBV4-1 with TRBJ1-5; D may be TRBD1 (5 bases). The CDR3 covers 14 residues. Germline CDR1 reads MGHRA; CDR2 reads YSYEKL. Trimming took 3 bases from V and 9 from J, leaving 15 bases between them. The CDR3 bases are TGCGCCAGCAGCCACAATCGGGGGGAATGGCCCCAGCATTTT. Translation: CASSHNRGEWPQHF.

The chain uses TRBV7-9 and TRBJ1-2; 9 bases are shared with TRBD1. The CDR3 length is 16 residues. V dropped 5 bases and J dropped 7; count of bases not matched to a gene: 14. The germline gives CDR1 SEHNR, CDR2 FQNEAQ (reference sequence). CDR3 region: CASSLGTGFEGFGYTF. CDR3 in DNA: TGTGCCAGCAGCCTCGGGACAGGGTTCGAGGGCTTTGGCTACACCTTC. Full variable domain (missing parts from reference TRBV7-9 and TRBJ1-2): DTGVSQNPRHKITKRGQNVTFRCDPISEHNRLYWYRQTLGQGPEFLTYFQNEAQLEKSRLLSDRFSAERPKGSFSTLEIQRTEQGDSAMYLCASSLGTGFEGFGYTFGSGTRLTVV.

V is TRBV28 and J is TRBJ1-1; D is unresolved. V was cut by 6 bases and J by 11 bases, with 13 bases left in between. Germline loops: CDR1 MDHEN, CDR2 SYDVKM. The CDR3 consists of 11 residues. DNA of the CDR3: TGTGCCAGCAGGAGAGAAGTGAATGCTTTCTTT. This codes for CASRREVNAFF.

This clonotype was seen a handful of times. This rearrangement joins TRBV5-1 to TRBJ2-4, with 9 positions matching TRBD2. The germline CDR1 and CDR2 sequences are SGHRS and YFSETQ. The CDR3 is 14 residues long. V was pared by 0 bases and J by 8 bases, with 3 bases of the junction left unmatched. The CDR3 sequence: CASSLEAGGDIQYF. The CDR3 nucleotides are TGCGCCAGCAGCTTGGAGGCGGGAGGGGACATTCAGTACTTC. Looking up the rest from reference TRBV5-1 and TRBJ2-4 gives the full variable domain: KAGVTQTPRYLIKTRGQQVTLSCSPISGHRSVSWYQQTPGQGLQFLFEYFSETQRNKGNFPGRFSGRQFSNSRSEMNVSTLELGDSALYLCASSLEAGGDIQYFGAGTRLSVL.

The rearrangement joins TRBV18 to TRBJ2-5; tentatively, D is TRBD1 (6 bases). V was trimmed by 5 bases and J by 5 bases, leaving 18 bases between them. Germline-derived CDR1 and CDR2 are KGHSH and LQKENI. The CDR3 totals 15 residues. CDR3 in DNA: TGTGCCAGCTCAACTCTTTCACAGGGTTCGGAGACCCAGTACTTC. Translation: CASSTLSQGSETQYF. The full variable domain, rest sourced from reference TRBV18 and TRBJ2-5, is NAGVMQNPRHLVRRRGQEARLRCSPMKGHSHVYWYRQLPEEGLKFMVYLQKENIIDESGMPKERFSAEFPKEGPSILRIQQVVRGDSAAYFCASSTLSQGSETQYFGPGTRLLVL.

This clonotype occurred a few times. The chain's CDR3 is CASSLRRTSTDTQYF. In DNA, the CDR3 is TGTGCCAGCAGCTTAAGGAGGACTAGCACAGATACGCAGTATTTT. The chain recombines TRBV7-2 with TRBJ2-3; a possible D gene is TRBD2 (5 bases). In germline, CDR1 is SGHTA, CDR2 FQGNSA. V was clipped by 2 bases and J by 0 bases, with 9 bases between them. This CDR3 has 15 amino acids.